These 11 T cell receptor beta chains were sequenced from one sample in a study of blood T cell repertoires in COVID-19. The protocol was immunoSEQ multiplex PCR, while the TCRdb copy is restricted to in-frame clones and leaves out a portion. The sample includes 250,000 to 300,000 clones, approximately 82% of them seen just once. The specimen sequenced was PBMCs or T cells enriched from blood (not recorded which). These receptors all stem from a man aged 40-55 years who had been exposed to COVID-19.

CDR3 nucleotides: TGTGCCAGCAGCGTGGACACTAACTATGGCTACACCTTC. As protein: CASSVDTNYGYTF. V and J are TRBV9 and TRBJ1-2; tentative D call: TRBD1 (5 bases). The germline gives CDR1 SGDLS, CDR2 YYNGEE. The CDR3 has 13 residues. V gave up 2 bases and J gave up 0 bases, with 5 bases separating them.

The V and J genes are TRBV7-9 and TRBJ1-4, with D tentatively TRBD1 (6 bases). The V and J ends lost 5 bases and 8 bases respectively, with 15 bases between them. Germline lookup yields CDR1 SEHNR and CDR2 FQNEAQ (reference sequence). The CDR3 loop spans 14 amino acids. CDR3 DNA sequence: TGTGCCAGCAGCGGCCAGGGGATTCGAGAAAAACTGTTTTTT. The encoded protein is CASSGQGIREKLFF.

This rearrangement joins TRBV6-5 to TRBJ2-7; 7 bases fit TRBD1. The CDR3 is 14 residues long. The germline CDR1 and CDR2 sequences are MNHEY and SVGAGI. V shed 6 bases and J 5 bases; nucleotides not matched to a gene: 10. CDR3 bases: TGTGCCAGCAGGATCGACAGGGTTTTCAACGAGCAGTACTTC. It is translated as CASRIDRVFNEQYF.

V and J are TRBV6-1 and TRBJ1-2, with TRBD1 as a possible D gene (6 bases). The CDR3 covers 14 residues. Germline CDR1 is MNHNS and CDR2 is SASEGT. V was pared by 3 bases and J by 3 bases, with 11 bases between. The CDR3 DNA reads TGTGCCAGCAGTGAGACAGGTTTCGACTATGGCTACACCTTC. Its translation: CASSETGFDYGYTF.

The chain carries TRBV14 and TRBJ2-5, with 13 bases matching TRBD2. CDR1 is SGHDN, CDR2 FVKESK, per germline. V shed 3 bases and J 4 bases; nucleotides not matched to a gene: 11. This CDR3 contains 18 residues. Here the CDR3 DNA reads TGTGCCAGCAGCCACCATGGGACTAGCGGGAATGTTGGAGAGACCCAGTACTTC. This translates into CASSHHGTSGNVGETQYF.

The rearrangement joins TRBV6-5 to TRBJ1-2, with D possibly being TRBD1 (6 bases). Germline CDR1 reads MNHEY; CDR2 reads SVGAGI. Trimming removed 7 bases from V and 7 bases from J, with 13 bases in between. The CDR3 is 12 residues long. The CDR3 region has the DNA TGTGCCAGCACCGACACAGGGCTTGGCTACACCTTC. Translating gives CASTDTGLGYTF.

The rearrangement links TRBV11-3 to TRBJ2-1; TRBD2 matches at 8 bases. The CDR3 is 14 residues long. The germline CDR1 and CDR2 sequences are SGHNT and YENEEA. Unmatched junction bases numbered 13, after V lost 10 bases and J lost 8 bases. CDR3 loop: CATAVQRETHEQFF. CDR3 bases: TGTGCCACCGCGGTCCAGCGGGAGACCCATGAGCAGTTCTTC.

This sequence joins TRBV5-1 and TRBJ1-3; 7 positions agree with TRBD1. The CDR3 extends over 16 amino acids. V was clipped by 4 bases and J by 3 bases; unmatched bases: 10. The germline V gene encodes CDR1 SGHRS and CDR2 YFSETQ. CDR3 sequence reads: CASSPTPTGFGNTIYF. CDR3 DNA: TGCGCCAGCAGCCCGACCCCGACAGGGTTTGGAAACACCATATATTTT.

The chain recombines TRBV5-1 with TRBJ2-1, with TRBD2 identical over 10 bases. The germline gives CDR1 SGHRS, CDR2 YFSETQ. V trimming: 4 bases; J trimming: 2 bases; junction bases outside the gene matches: 3. The CDR3 spans 15 residues. The CDR3 coding sequence is TGCGCCAGCAGCACTACTAGCGGGGCCTACAATGAGCAGTTCTTC. It encodes CASSTTSGAYNEQFF.

This clone was seen a few times. This chain links TRBV30 with TRBJ2-4; the match to TRBD1 covers 9 bases. The CDR3 extends over 17 amino acids. In germline, CDR1 is GTSNPN, CDR2 SVGIG (reference sequence). J lost 6 bases, V lost 3 bases, and 15 bases had no gene match. The CDR3: CAWSPGQGRFGGNIQYF. For the CDR3, the DNA is TGTGCCTGGAGCCCGGGACAGGGTCGCTTTGGGGGAAACATTCAGTACTTC.

This clone was detected only a few times. The chain joins TRBV24-1 to TRBJ1-2; 7 bases fit TRBD1. The V and J ends lost 4 bases and 8 bases, in that order; junction bases with no gene match: 9. CDR1 and CDR2 from the germline V gene are KGHDR and SFDVKD. This CDR3 has 14 residues. CDR3 sequence: CATSDPDRARGYTF. Here the CDR3 DNA reads TGTGCCACCAGTGACCCCGACAGGGCTCGGGGCTACACCTTC.